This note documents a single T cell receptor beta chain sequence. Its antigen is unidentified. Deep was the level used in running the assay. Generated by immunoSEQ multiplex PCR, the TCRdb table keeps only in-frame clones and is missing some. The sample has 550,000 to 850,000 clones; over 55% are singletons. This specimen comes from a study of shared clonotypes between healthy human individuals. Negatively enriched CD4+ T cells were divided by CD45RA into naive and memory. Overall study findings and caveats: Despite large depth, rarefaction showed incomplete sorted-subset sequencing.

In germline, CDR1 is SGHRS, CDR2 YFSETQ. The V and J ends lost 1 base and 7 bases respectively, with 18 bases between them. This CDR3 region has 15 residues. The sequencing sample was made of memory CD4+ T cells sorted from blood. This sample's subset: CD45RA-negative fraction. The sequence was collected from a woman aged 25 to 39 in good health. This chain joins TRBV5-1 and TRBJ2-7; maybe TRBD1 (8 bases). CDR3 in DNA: TGCGCCAGCAGCTTGTTACAGGGGGGGTTGGTGGAGCAGTACTTC. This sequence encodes CASSLLQGGLVEQYF.